A single sample is the source of the 14 T cell receptor beta chains below, sequenced in a study of vaccination and CD4 T cells after COVID-19. Treatment meaning: roughly 10-day PBMC culture with coronavirus spike peptide pools or control peptides (ViraFEST assay). With the Oncomine TCR Beta short-read assay, DNA from cultured CD4+ T cells was sequenced. TCRdb fed the PCR reads into MiXCR, producing one record per CDR3 protein. The table records fewer than 12,000 distinct CDR3 sequences, 64% of them present only once. These receptors' targets are unknown. Sequencing input: CD4+ T cells from blood, cultured in vitro. These receptors all stem from a human donor who had recovered from COVID-19.

This chain connects TRBV7-3 to TRBJ2-2; D remains ambiguous. The CDR3 is made up of 14 amino acids. The germline gives CDR1 SGHTA, CDR2 FQGTGA. V shed 2 bases and J shed 1 base, with 5 bases lying between them. The CDR3 reads CASSLGMNTGELFF. CDR3 in DNA: TGTGCCAGCAGCTTAGGGATGAACACCGGGGAGCTGTTTTTT.

V and J are TRBV28 and TRBJ2-1; 7 positions agree with TRBD2. The CDR3 has 15 residues. Losses at the gene ends were 2 bases for V and 0 bases for J; bases not matched to a gene: 1. The germline V gene has CDR1 MDHEN and CDR2 SYDVKM. CDR3 in amino acids: CASSLGGGSYNEQFF. CDR3 coding DNA: TGTGCCAGCAGTTTAGGGGGGGGCTCCTACAATGAGCAGTTCTTC.

This clonotype was recorded once. The chain links TRBV19 to TRBJ1-1, with 7 bases aligning to TRBD1. Trimming took 1 base from V and 2 from J; bases not matched to a gene: 7. This CDR3 comprises 16 residues. Looked up from germline, CDR1 is LNHDA and CDR2 is SQIVND (reference sequence). The CDR3 DNA is TGTGCCAGTAGTATAGGGAAGGGGGCCCTAAACACTGAAGCTTTCTTT. Translation: CASSIGKGALNTEAFF.

The CDR3 loop reads CASSQPNQPQHF. CDR3 in DNA: TGCGCCAGCAGCCAACCTAATCAGCCCCAGCATTTT. The chain employs TRBV4-1 and TRBJ1-5; D gene uncertain. V lost 2 bases to trimming and J lost 4 bases, with 3 bases between them. The germline V gene encodes CDR1 MGHRA and CDR2 YSYEKL. CDR3 length: 12 residues.

This clonotype came up a few times. The CDR3 sequence is CSAREVGMRDSPLHF. As DNA, the CDR3 is TGCAGTGCTAGAGAAGTGGGGATGAGGGATTCACCCCTCCACTTT. V usage is TRBV20-1 and J usage is TRBJ1-6; unclear D gene. V was clipped by 0 bases and J by 8 bases, with 14 bases between them. This CDR3 spans 15 amino acids. The germline gives CDR1 DFQATT, CDR2 SNEGSKA (reference sequence).

The J gene is TRBJ1-5, the V gene TRBV6-1; D is unclear. This CDR3 is 11 amino acids long. V lost 3 bases, J lost 11 bases, and 8 bases lay in between. Germline V gene data show CDR1 as MNHNS and CDR2 as SASEGT. CDR3: CASSEPLAQHF. The CDR3 DNA is TGTGCCAGCAGTGAGCCATTGGCCCAGCATTTT.

In its sample, this clonotype was seen a few times. The chain employs TRBV20-1 and TRBJ1-5, with D possibly matching TRBD1 (5 bases). Deletions cut 5 bases from V and 0 bases from J, with 14 bases between. From germline, CDR1 is DFQATT and CDR2 SNEGSKA (reference sequence). The CDR3 loop spans 15 amino acids. The CDR3 here is CSAGTQGYSNQPQHF. CDR3 in DNA: TGCAGTGCTGGGACTCAAGGGTATAGCAATCAGCCCCAGCATTTT.

The chain combines TRBV30 with TRBJ2-5; TRBD2 matches at 7 bases. Germline lookup yields CDR1 GTSNPN and CDR2 SVGIG (reference sequence). This CDR3 has 17 residues. With V trimmed by 2 bases and J by 2 bases, 14 bases remained unmatched. CDR3: CAWSMGGTTLYQETQYF. The CDR3 DNA follows: TGTGCCTGGAGTATGGGGGGGACCACGCTTTATCAAGAGACCCAGTACTTC.

The rearrangement uses TRBV4-3 and TRBJ2-2; 7 bases are shared with TRBD2. The CDR3 contains 17 residues. Unmatched junction bases numbered 5, after V lost 1 base and J lost 0 bases. The germline gives CDR1 LGHNA, CDR2 YSLEER. CDR3 loop: CASSQGPSGTNTGELFF. CDR3 bases: TGCGCCAGCAGCCAAGGGCCTAGCGGAACGAACACCGGGGAGCTGTTTTTT.

This chain links TRBV5-4 with TRBJ1-3; no reliable D call. Germline values: CDR1 SGHNT, CDR2 YYREEE (reference sequence). V was pared by 0 bases and J by 0 bases, with 7 bases between. This CDR3 has 15 residues. The CDR3 loop reads CASSLVSNSGNTIYF. The CDR3 nucleotides read TGTGCCAGCAGCTTGGTCAGCAACTCTGGAAACACCATATATTTT.

The J gene is TRBJ1-1, the V gene TRBV4-1, with no clear D. The germline CDR1 and CDR2 sequences are MGHRA and YSYEKL. CDR3 length: 16 amino acids. V lost 1 base to trimming and J lost 1 base, with 13 bases between them. The DNA of the CDR3 is TGCGCCAGCAGCCAAGTTTCCGGCAGCACGAACACTGAAGCTTTCTTT. Amino acid sequence: CASSQVSGSTNTEAFF.

The rearrangement joins TRBV4-3 to TRBJ2-5, with 8 bases matching TRBD2. The germline gives CDR1 LGHNA, CDR2 YSLEER. Trimming at V came to 1 base and at J to 0 bases, leaving 1 base not matched to a gene. The CDR3 is 15 amino acids. The CDR3 region has the DNA TGCGCCAGCAGCCAAGTAGCGGGGTACCAAGAGACCCAGTACTTC. The encoded protein is CASSQVAGYQETQYF.

J is TRBJ1-2 and V is TRBV2; 12 bases fit TRBD1. This CDR3 has 14 amino acids. CDR1 and CDR2 from the germline V gene are SNHLY and FYNNEI. V shed 6 bases and J 2 bases; nucleotides not matched to a gene: 1. CDR3 loop: CASSGTGGNYGYTF. Here the CDR3 DNA reads TGTGCCAGCAGCGGGACAGGGGGCAACTATGGCTACACCTTC.

This clonotype came up a few times. The chain is built from TRBV2 and TRBJ1-1; D might be TRBD1 (6 bases). Germline-derived CDR1 and CDR2 are SNHLY and FYNNEI. CDR3 length: 14 amino acids. Trimming stripped 8 bases from V and 4 bases from J, with 17 bases between. CDR3 coding DNA: TGTGCCAGCGGGGAAGGGGGAGTTGGCACTGAAGCTTTCTTT. Translating gives CASGEGGVGTEAFF.